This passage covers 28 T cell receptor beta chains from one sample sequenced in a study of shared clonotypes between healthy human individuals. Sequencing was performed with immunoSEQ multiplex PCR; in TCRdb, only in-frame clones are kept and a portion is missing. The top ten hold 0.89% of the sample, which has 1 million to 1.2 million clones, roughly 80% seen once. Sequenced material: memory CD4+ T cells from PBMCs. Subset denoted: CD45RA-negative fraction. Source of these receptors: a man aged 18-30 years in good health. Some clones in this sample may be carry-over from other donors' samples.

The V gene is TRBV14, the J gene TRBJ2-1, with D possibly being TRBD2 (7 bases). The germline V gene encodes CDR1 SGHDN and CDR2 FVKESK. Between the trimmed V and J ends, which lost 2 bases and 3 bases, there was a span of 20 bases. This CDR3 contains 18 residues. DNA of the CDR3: TGTGCCAGCAGCCAAAATAGGGGAGGGGGACGGTACTACAATGAGCAGTTCTTC. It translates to CASSQNRGGGRYYNEQFF. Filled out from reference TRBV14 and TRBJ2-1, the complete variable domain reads EAGVTQFPSHSVIEKGQTVTLRCDPISGHDNLYWYRRVMGKEIKFLLHFVKESKQDESGMPNNRFLAERTGGTYSTLKVQPAELEDSGVYFCASSQNRGGGRYYNEQFFGPGTRLTVL.

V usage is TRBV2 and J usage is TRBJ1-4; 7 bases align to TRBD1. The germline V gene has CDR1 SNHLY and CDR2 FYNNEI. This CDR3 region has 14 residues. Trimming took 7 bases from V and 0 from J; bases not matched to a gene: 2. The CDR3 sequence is CASTQGATNEKLFF. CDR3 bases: TGTGCCAGCACGCAGGGGGCAACTAATGAAAAACTGTTTTTT.

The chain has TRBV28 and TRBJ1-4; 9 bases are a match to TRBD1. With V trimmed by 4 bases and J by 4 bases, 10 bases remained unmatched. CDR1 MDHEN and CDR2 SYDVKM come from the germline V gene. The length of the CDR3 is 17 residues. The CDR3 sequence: CASSSGTGFSVNEKLFF. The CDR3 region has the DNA TGTGCCAGCAGTTCGGGGACAGGGTTTTCGGTTAATGAAAAACTGTTTTTT.

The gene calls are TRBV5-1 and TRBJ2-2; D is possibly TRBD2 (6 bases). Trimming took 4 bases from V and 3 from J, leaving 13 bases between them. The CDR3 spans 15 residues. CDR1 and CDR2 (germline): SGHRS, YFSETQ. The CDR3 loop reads CASSVIGTYTGELFF. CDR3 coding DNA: TGCGCCAGCAGCGTAATCGGGACTTACACCGGGGAGCTGTTTTTT.

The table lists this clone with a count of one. The CDR3 nucleotides are TGTGCCAGCAGTTCTCCCAGCGCGACAGCCTCCTACGAGCAGTACTTC. Encoded protein: CASSSPSATASYEQYF. The V gene is TRBV28, the J gene TRBJ2-7; possible D gene TRBD1, 5 bases. The ends were cut back, 4 bases at V and 0 bases at J, with 16 bases in the middle. The CDR3 is made up of 16 amino acids. Germline CDR1 is MDHEN and CDR2 is SYDVKM. The whole variable domain, filled in from reference TRBV28 and TRBJ2-7, reads DVKVTQSSRYLVKRTGEKVFLECVQDMDHENMFWYRQDPGLGLRLIYFSYDVKMKEKGDIPEGYSVSREKKERFSLILESASTNQTSMYLCASSSPSATASYEQYFGPGTRLTVT.

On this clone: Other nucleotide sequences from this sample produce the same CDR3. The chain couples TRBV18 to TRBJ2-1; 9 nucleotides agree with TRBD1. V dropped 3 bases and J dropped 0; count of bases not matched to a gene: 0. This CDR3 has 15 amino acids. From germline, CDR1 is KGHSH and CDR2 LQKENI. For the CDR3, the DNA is TGTGCCAGCTCACCGGGACAGGGCTCCTACAATGAGCAGTTCTTC. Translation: CASSPGQGSYNEQFF. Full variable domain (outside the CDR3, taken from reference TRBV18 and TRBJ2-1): NAGVMQNPRHLVRRRGQEARLRCSPMKGHSHVYWYRQLPEEGLKFMVYLQKENIIDESGMPKERFSAEFPKEGPSILRIQQVVRGDSAAYFCASSPGQGSYNEQFFGPGTRLTVL.

CDR3 nucleotides: TGTGCCAGCAGCCGTAGACAGGGTGACGCTGAAGCTTTCTTT. Translation: CASSRRQGDAEAFF. V gene TRBV13 combines with J gene TRBJ1-1; 7 nucleotides align to TRBD1. The J segment lost 6 bases and the V segment lost 5 bases, leaving 9 bases of the junction unmatched. Germline V lookup: CDR1 PRHDT, CDR2 FYEKMQ (reference sequence). CDR3 length: 14 amino acids.

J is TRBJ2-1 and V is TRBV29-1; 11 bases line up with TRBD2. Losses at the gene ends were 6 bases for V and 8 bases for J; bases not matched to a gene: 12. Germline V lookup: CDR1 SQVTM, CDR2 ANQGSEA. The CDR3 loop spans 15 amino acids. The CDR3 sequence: CSVTLGSGRADEQFF. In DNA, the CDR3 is TGCAGCGTCACCCTCGGTAGCGGGAGGGCTGATGAGCAGTTCTTC.

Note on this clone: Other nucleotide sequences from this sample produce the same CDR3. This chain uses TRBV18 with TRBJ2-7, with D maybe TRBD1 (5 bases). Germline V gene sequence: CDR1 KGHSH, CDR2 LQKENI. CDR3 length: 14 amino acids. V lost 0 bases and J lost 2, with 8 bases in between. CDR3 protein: CASSPPGLPYEQYF. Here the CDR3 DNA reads TGTGCCAGCTCACCACCGGGGCTCCCCTACGAGCAGTACTTC.

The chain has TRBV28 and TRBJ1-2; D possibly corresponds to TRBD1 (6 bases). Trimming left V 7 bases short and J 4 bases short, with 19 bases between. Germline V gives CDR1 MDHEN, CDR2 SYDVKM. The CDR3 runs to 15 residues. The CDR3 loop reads CASTQGHPRGYGYTF. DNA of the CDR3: TGTGCCAGCACCCAGGGACACCCCCGGGGCTATGGCTACACCTTC.

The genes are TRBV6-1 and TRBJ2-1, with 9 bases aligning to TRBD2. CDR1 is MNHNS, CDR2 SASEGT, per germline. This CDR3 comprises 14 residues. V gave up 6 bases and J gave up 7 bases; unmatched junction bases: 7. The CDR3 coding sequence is TGTGCCAGCAGGTTAGCGGGAGCGGGGAATGAGCAGTTCTTC. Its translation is CASRLAGAGNEQFF.

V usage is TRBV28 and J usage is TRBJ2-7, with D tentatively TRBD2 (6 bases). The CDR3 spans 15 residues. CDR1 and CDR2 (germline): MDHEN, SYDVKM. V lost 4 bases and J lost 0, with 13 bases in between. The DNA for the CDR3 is TGTGCCAGCAGTTCCGCGGGAAAGAGCTCCTACGAGCAGTACTTC. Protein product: CASSSAGKSSYEQYF.

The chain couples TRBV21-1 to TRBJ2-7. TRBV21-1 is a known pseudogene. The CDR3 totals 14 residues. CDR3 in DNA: TGTGCCAGCAGCCCCCAGAAGACCAAGCACGAGCAGTACTTC. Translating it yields CASSPQKTKHEQYF.

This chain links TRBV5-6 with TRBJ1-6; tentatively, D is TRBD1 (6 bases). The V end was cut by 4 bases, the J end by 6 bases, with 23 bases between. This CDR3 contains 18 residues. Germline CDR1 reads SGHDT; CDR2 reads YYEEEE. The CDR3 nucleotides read TGTGCCAGCAGCCCCCTCGACAGGTTCGGAAGTTTTAATTCACCCCTCCACTTT. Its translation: CASSPLDRFGSFNSPLHF.

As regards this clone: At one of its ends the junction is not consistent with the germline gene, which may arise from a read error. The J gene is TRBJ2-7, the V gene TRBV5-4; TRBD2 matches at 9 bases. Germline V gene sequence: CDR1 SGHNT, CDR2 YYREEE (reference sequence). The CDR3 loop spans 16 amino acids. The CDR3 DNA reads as TGTGCCTGCAGCTCAGCAATAGCGGGAGCAAGGGCGGAGCAGTACTTC. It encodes CACSSAIAGARAEQYF. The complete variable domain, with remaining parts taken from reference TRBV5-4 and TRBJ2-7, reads ETGVTQSPTHLIKTRGQQVTLRCSSQSGHNTVSWYQQALGQGPQFIFQYYREEENGRGNFPPRFSGLQFPNYSSELNVNALELDDSALYLCACSSAIAGARAEQYFGPGTRLTVT.

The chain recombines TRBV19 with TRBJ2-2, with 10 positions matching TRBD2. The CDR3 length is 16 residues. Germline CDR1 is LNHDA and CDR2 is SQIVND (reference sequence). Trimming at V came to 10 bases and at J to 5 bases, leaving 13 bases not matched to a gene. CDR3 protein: CATKHRVAGGTGELFF. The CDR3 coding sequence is TGTGCCACCAAACACCGGGTAGCGGGAGGAACCGGGGAGCTGTTTTTT.

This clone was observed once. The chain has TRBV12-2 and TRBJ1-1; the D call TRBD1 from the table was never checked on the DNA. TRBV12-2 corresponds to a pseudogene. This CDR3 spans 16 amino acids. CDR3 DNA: TGTGCAAGTCGCTTAGCTAGGGGCGAGGCAAACACTGAAGCTTTCTTT. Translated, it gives CASRLARGEANTEAFF.

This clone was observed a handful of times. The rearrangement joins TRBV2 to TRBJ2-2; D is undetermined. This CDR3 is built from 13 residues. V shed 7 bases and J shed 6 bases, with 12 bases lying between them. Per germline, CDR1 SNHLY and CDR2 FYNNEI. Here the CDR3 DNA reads TGTGCCAGCACGTACCAAGGAGCCGGGGAGCTGTTTTTT. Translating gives CASTYQGAGELFF.

The CDR3 loop reads CASSLDGGLRNEQFF. The CDR3, as DNA: TGTGCCAGCAGCTTAGATGGGGGCTTGAGGAATGAGCAGTTCTTC. The V call is TRBV7-2, the J call TRBJ2-1; the D gene is possibly TRBD1 (6 bases). Trimming removed 1 base at V and 7 bases at J, with 14 bases between. Germline lookup yields CDR1 SGHTA and CDR2 FQGNSA. The CDR3 is made up of 15 amino acids.

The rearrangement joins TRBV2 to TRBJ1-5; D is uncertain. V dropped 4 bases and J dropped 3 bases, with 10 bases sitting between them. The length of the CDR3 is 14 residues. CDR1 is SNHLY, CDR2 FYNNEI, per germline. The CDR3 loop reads CASSVDGPNQPQHF. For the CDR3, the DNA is TGTGCCAGCAGTGTGGACGGCCCCAATCAGCCCCAGCATTTT.

The CDR3 sequence is CASSPEEQYF. Here the CDR3 DNA reads TGTGCCAGCTCACCTGAGGAGCAGTACTTC. V and J are TRBV18 and TRBJ2-7; D remains ambiguous. The CDR3 sequence is 10 residues long. The V gene's germline CDR1 is KGHSH and CDR2 LQKENI. V dropped 3 bases and J dropped 7 bases, with 4 bases sitting between them.

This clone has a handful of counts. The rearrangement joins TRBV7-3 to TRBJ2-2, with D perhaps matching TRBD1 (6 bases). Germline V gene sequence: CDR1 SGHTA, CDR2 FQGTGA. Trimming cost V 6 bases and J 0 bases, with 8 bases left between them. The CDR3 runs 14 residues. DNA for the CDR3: TGTGCCAGCAGTAAGGGGGCGAACACCGGGGAGCTGTTTTTT. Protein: CASSKGANTGELFF. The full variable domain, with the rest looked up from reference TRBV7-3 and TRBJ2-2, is GAGVSQTPSNKVTEKGKYVELRCDPISGHTALYWYRQSLGQGPEFLIYFQGTGAADDSGLPNDRFFAVRPEGSVSTLKIQRTERGDSAVYLCASSKGANTGELFFGEGSRLTVL.

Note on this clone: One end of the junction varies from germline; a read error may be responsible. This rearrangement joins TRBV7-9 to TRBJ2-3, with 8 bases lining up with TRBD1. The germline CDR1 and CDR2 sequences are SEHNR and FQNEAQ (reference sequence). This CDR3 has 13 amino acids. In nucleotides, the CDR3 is TGTGCTAGCAGCCGAAGACAGGGGGATACGCAGTATTTT. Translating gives CASSRRQGDTQYF.

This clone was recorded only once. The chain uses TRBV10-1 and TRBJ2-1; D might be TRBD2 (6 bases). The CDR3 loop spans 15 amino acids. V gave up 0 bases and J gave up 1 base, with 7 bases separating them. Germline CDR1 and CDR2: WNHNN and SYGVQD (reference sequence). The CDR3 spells CASSESGGSYNEQFF. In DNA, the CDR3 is TGCGCCAGCAGTGAGTCGGGAGGTTCCTACAATGAGCAGTTCTTC.

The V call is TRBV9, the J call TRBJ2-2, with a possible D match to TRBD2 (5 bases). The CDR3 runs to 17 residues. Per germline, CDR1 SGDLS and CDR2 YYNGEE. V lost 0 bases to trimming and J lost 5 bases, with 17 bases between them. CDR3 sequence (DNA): TGTGCCAGCAGCGTAGGGGCTAGCCCACGGTTGACCGGGGAGCTGTTTTTT. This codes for CASSVGASPRLTGELFF.

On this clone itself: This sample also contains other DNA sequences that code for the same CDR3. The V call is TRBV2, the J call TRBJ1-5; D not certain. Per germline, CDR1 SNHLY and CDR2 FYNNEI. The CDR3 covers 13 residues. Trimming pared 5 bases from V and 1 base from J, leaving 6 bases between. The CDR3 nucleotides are TGTGCCAGCAGTCCTGACAGCAATCAGCCCCAGCATTTT. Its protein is CASSPDSNQPQHF. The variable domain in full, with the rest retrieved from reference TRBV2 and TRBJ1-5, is EPEVTQTPSHQVTQMGQEVILRCVPISNHLYFYWYRQILGQKVEFLVSFYNNEISEKSEIFDDQFSVERPDGSNFTLKIRSTKLEDSAMYFCASSPDSNQPQHFGDGTRLSIL.

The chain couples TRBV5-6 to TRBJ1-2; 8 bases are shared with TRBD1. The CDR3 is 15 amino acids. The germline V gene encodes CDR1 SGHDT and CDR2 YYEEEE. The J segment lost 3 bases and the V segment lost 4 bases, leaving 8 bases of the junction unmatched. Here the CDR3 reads CASSPPGQGYYGYTF. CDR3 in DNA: TGTGCCAGCAGCCCTCCCGGACAGGGTTACTATGGCTACACCTTC.

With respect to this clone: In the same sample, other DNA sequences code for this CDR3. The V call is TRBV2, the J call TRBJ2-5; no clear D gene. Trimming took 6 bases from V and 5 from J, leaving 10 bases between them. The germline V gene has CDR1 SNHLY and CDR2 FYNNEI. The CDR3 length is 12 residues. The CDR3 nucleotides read TGTGCCAGCAGGGGTCTGGAGGAGACCCAGTACTTC. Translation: CASRGLEETQYF.